Below are 31 T cell receptor beta chains sequenced from a single sample in a study of PD-1 blockade in classical Hodgkin lymphoma. Assay used: immunoSEQ multiplex PCR; TCRdb lists only in-frame clones, some missing. The data hold around 21,000 clones, with roughly 90% observed a single time. Time point given: newly diagnosed, previously untreated cHL patient sample. Purification of CD4+ T cells from thawed PBMCs was achieved by magnetic negative selection. Sequenced material: CD4+ T cells from blood. Receptors were obtained from a human donor with classical Hodgkin lymphoma.

The chain joins TRBV7-9 to TRBJ2-6; D gene unclear. V shed 0 bases and J shed 3 bases, with 3 bases lying between them. The CDR3 extends over 14 amino acids. CDR1 and CDR2 (germline): SEHNR, FQNEAQ (reference sequence). The CDR3 sequence: CASSLAGGANVLTF. CDR3 nucleotide sequence: TGTGCCAGCAGCTTAGCGGGTGGGGCCAACGTCCTGACTTTC.

The chain uses TRBV27 and TRBJ2-3, with 8 bases lining up with TRBD1. V was clipped by 5 bases and J by 2 bases; unmatched bases: 6. The CDR3 consists of 15 residues. The germline V gene has CDR1 MNHEY and CDR2 SMNVEV (reference sequence). CDR3 coding DNA: TGTGCCAGCAGTGCATGGACAGGGTTCACAGATACGCAGTATTTT. Translating it yields CASSAWTGFTDTQYF.

The chain uses TRBV11-2 and TRBJ1-1, with TRBD1 matching 9 bases. The V segment lost 6 bases and the J segment 11 bases; nucleotides outside the gene matches: 10. Germline lookup yields CDR1 SGHAT and CDR2 FQNNGV. The CDR3 loop spans 13 amino acids. The CDR3 loop reads CASSPGQGGSAFF. Written as DNA, the CDR3 is TGTGCCAGCAGTCCGGGACAGGGCGGTTCGGCTTTCTTT.

The gene calls are TRBV9 and TRBJ2-7, with 7 bases that match TRBD2. From germline, CDR1 is SGDLS and CDR2 YYNGEE. This CDR3 has 14 amino acids. V lost 0 bases and J lost 2; bases outside the gene matches: 2. The chain's CDR3 is CASSVVAGAYEQYF. CDR3 bases: TGTGCCAGCAGCGTAGTAGCGGGCGCCTACGAGCAGTACTTC.

The chain employs TRBV6-1 and TRBJ2-7; TRBD1 agrees at 9 bases. The CDR3 has 14 residues. Trimming cost V 8 bases and J 3 bases; bases outside gene matches: 8. CDR1 and CDR2 (germline): MNHNS, SASEGT. CDR3 nucleotides: TGTGCCAGCGGCAGCGGGACAGGGTTCTACGAGCAGTACTTC. Translating gives CASGSGTGFYEQYF.

This clone has only one observation. The chain joins TRBV7-8 to TRBJ2-3; either TRBD1 or TRBD2 may supply D (5 bases each). V was cut by 4 bases and J by 2 bases, with 22 bases left in between. CDR1 and CDR2 from the germline V gene are SGHVS and FQNEAQ. The length of the CDR3 is 18 residues. CDR3 region: CASSSGTRIHSPTDTQYF. CDR3 bases: TGTGCCAGCAGCTCGGGGACGAGAATTCACTCCCCCACAGATACGCAGTATTTT.

The genes are TRBV10-3 and TRBJ2-3, with D perhaps assigned TRBD1 or TRBD2 (5 bases each). The CDR3 sequence is 14 residues long. The germline V and J ends were trimmed by 0 bases and 13 bases, with 17 bases remaining between them. Per germline, CDR1 ENHRY and CDR2 SYGVKD. The CDR3 reads CAISESTVEGRKYF. The CDR3 region has the DNA TGTGCCATCAGTGAGTCCACAGTTGAGGGACGGAAGTATTTT.

This chain joins TRBV29-1 and TRBJ2-3, with no clear D. This CDR3 contains 15 residues. V was shortened by 1 base and J by 8 bases, with 19 bases between the two germline ends. Germline V gives CDR1 SQVTM, CDR2 ANQGSEA. CDR3 region: CSVEAPGQDLGTQYF. In DNA form, the CDR3 reads TGCAGCGTTGAAGCCCCTGGGCAGGATTTGGGTACGCAGTATTTT.

The J gene is TRBJ1-6, the V gene TRBV5-1; TRBD1 is a possible D gene (6 bases). The CDR3 has 15 residues. The V end lost 0 bases, the J end lost 9 bases, and 13 bases lay between the germline ends. Germline CDR1 reads SGHRS; CDR2 reads YFSETQ. The CDR3 region is CASSLDPGASSPLHF. CDR3 in DNA: TGCGCCAGCAGCTTGGATCCGGGGGCGAGTTCACCCCTCCACTTT.

CDR3 protein: CAWRGAGGPEKLFF. In nucleotides, the CDR3 is TGTGCCTGGAGAGGGGCAGGGGGCCCTGAAAAACTGTTTTTT. The chain joins TRBV30 to TRBJ1-4; 8 nucleotides agree with TRBD1. The CDR3 has 14 residues. Germline V gene data show CDR1 as GTSNPN and CDR2 as SVGIG (reference sequence). Trimming took 3 bases from V and 7 from J; bases not matched to a gene: 7.

The chain employs TRBV30 and TRBJ2-6; D not resolved. With 0 bases removed from V and 1 base from J, the gap between germline ends came to 7 bases. In germline, CDR1 is GTSNPN, CDR2 SVGIG (reference sequence). CDR3 length equals 15 residues. The CDR3 DNA reads as TGTGCCTGGAGTGTAGATCGATCTGGGGCCAACGTCCTGACTTTC. Its translation: CAWSVDRSGANVLTF.

J is TRBJ1-2 and V is TRBV9, with 8 bases matching TRBD1. The CDR3 runs 14 residues. CDR1 and CDR2 from the germline V gene are SGDLS and YYNGEE. The trim removed 4 bases at V and 3 bases at J, leaving 5 bases unmatched. The CDR3 is CASSPSQGDYGYTF. For the CDR3, the DNA is TGTGCCAGCAGCCCATCACAGGGGGACTATGGCTACACCTTC.

The chain links TRBV5-4 to TRBJ1-5; D gene ambiguous. V was shortened by 2 bases and J by 3 bases, with 6 bases between the two germline ends. The CDR3 contains 13 residues. Germline V gene sequence: CDR1 SGHNT, CDR2 YYREEE (reference sequence). CDR3 loop: CASSLGSNQPQHF. Written as DNA, the CDR3 is TGTGCCAGCAGCTTAGGATCCAATCAGCCCCAGCATTTT.

The chain uses TRBV18 and TRBJ2-7, with 10 nucleotides matching TRBD2. Germline trimming cut 3 bases from V and 5 bases from J; bases unmatched to any gene: 7. Per germline, CDR1 KGHSH and CDR2 LQKENI. The CDR3 spans 15 residues. CDR3: CASSPSSGSSNEQYF. In DNA form, the CDR3 reads TGTGCCAGCTCACCCTCTAGCGGGAGTAGTAACGAGCAGTACTTC.

This clone was detected once. This rearrangement joins TRBV19 to TRBJ2-7; 8 bases agree with TRBD1. Looked up from germline, CDR1 is LNHDA and CDR2 is SQIVND (reference sequence). Trimming removed 3 bases from V and 7 bases from J; junction bases left unmatched: 8. CDR3 length equals 14 residues. CDR3 in DNA: TGTGCCAGTAGTATCACAGGGGGTTGGGGTGAGCAGTACTTC. Translated: CASSITGGWGEQYF.

The chain couples TRBV6-5 to TRBJ2-4, with D uncertain. This CDR3 region has 13 residues. V lost 0 bases and J 5 bases, leaving 5 bases between the germline ends. Germline V gene sequence: CDR1 MNHEY, CDR2 SVGAGI. CDR3 sequence (DNA): TGTGCCAGCAGTTACTCCGCCCAAAACATTCAGTACTTC. Its translation is CASSYSAQNIQYF.

The rearrangement uses TRBV27 and TRBJ1-1; D is unclear. The CDR3 contains 13 residues. Trimming took off 4 bases at V and 0 bases at J, with 6 bases between the two ends. Germline values: CDR1 MNHEY, CDR2 SMNVEV (reference sequence). CDR3 protein: CASSSNLNTEAFF. CDR3 coding DNA: TGTGCCAGCAGTTCAAACCTGAACACTGAAGCTTTCTTT.

The rearrangement uses TRBV7-2 and TRBJ2-7; tentative D call: TRBD2 (6 bases). Germline CDR1 reads SGHTA; CDR2 reads FQGNSA. This CDR3 contains 15 residues. Trimming left V 5 bases short and J 4 bases short, with 18 bases between. This chain's CDR3 is CASSRLEGGEYEQYF. The DNA of the CDR3 is TGTGCCAGCAGCAGGCTAGAGGGCGGGGAATACGAGCAGTACTTC.

J is TRBJ2-1 and V is TRBV5-1; D may be TRBD1 (6 bases). CDR1 is SGHRS, CDR2 YFSETQ, per germline. V gave up 4 bases and J gave up 5 bases, with 7 bases separating them. The CDR3 length is 12 residues. The CDR3 coding sequence is TGCGCCAGCAGCAGGGACAACAATGAGCAGTTCTTC. Amino acids: CASSRDNNEQFF.

V usage is TRBV7-2 and J usage is TRBJ1-2, with no clear D. V lost 5 bases and J lost 7, with 11 bases in between. The CDR3 loop spans 12 amino acids. Germline V gene sequence: CDR1 SGHTA, CDR2 FQGNSA. CDR3: CASSAAKGGYTF. The CDR3 DNA sequence: TGTGCCAGCAGCGCAGCAAAGGGTGGCTACACCTTC. Full variable domain (remainder filled in from reference TRBV7-2 and TRBJ1-2): GAGVSQSPSNKVTEKGKDVELRCDPISGHTALYWYRQSLGQGLEFLIYFQGNSAPDKSGLPSDRFSAERTGGSVSTLTIQRTQQEDSAVYLCASSAAKGGYTFGSGTRLTVV.

The chain joins TRBV4-2 to TRBJ2-7; D not resolved. Trimming removed 3 bases at V and 6 bases at J, with 12 bases between. This CDR3 comprises 13 residues. CDR1 and CDR2 from the germline V gene are LGHNA and YNFKEQ. This CDR3 reads CASSHLRAAEQYF. Here the CDR3 DNA reads TGTGCCAGCAGCCATCTACGGGCCGCCGAGCAGTACTTC.

V is TRBV7-9 and J is TRBJ2-3, with 10 bases identical to TRBD2. This CDR3 contains 16 residues. J gave up 2 bases and V 5 bases, and 7 bases lay outside the gene matches. Per the germline V gene, CDR1 is SEHNR and CDR2 is FQNEAQ (reference sequence). This CDR3 is CASSPLAGVATDTQYF. In nucleotides, the CDR3 is TGTGCCAGCAGCCCGCTAGCGGGAGTGGCCACAGATACGCAGTATTTT.

CDR3 sequence: CAWSGQGNGYTF. CDR3 in DNA: TGTGCCTGGTCGGGACAGGGAAATGGCTACACCTTC. The chain employs TRBV30 and TRBJ1-2, with 9 bases fitting TRBD1. The CDR3 is 12 amino acids. Germline CDR1 reads GTSNPN; CDR2 reads SVGIG (reference sequence). The V gene end was trimmed by 5 bases and the J gene end by 6 bases; junction bases not matched to a gene: 4.

The V gene is TRBV7-9, the J gene TRBJ1-5; D gene uncertain. Trimming removed 1 base at V and 3 bases at J, with 7 bases between. The CDR3 runs to 14 residues. CDR1 and CDR2 (germline): SEHNR, FQNEAQ (reference sequence). The DNA of the CDR3 is TGTGCCAGCAGCTTAGGTCAGGCCAATCAGCCCCAGCATTTT. Its translation is CASSLGQANQPQHF.

The CDR3 sequence: CASSPIAGGSYEQYF. In DNA, the CDR3 is TGTGCCAGCAGCCCCATCGCTGGGGGCTCCTACGAGCAGTACTTC. The J gene is TRBJ2-7, the V gene TRBV7-9, with D tentatively TRBD1 or TRBD2 (5 bases each). Per the germline V gene, CDR1 is SEHNR and CDR2 is FQNEAQ (reference sequence). V was trimmed by 5 bases and J by 0 bases, leaving 14 bases between them. The CDR3 runs 15 residues.

V usage is TRBV28 and J usage is TRBJ2-7; D remains ambiguous. This CDR3 spans 13 amino acids. Germline values: CDR1 MDHEN, CDR2 SYDVKM. Trimming took 5 bases from V and 7 from J, leaving 15 bases between them. The DNA for the CDR3 is TGTGCCAGCAGTCCCGGGCTAGGGTGGGAGCAGTACTTC. It codes for CASSPGLGWEQYF.

This clone was observed once. The V call is TRBV4-1, the J call TRBJ1-1, with 12 bases that match TRBD1. The germline gives CDR1 MGHRA, CDR2 YSYEKL. The CDR3 covers 18 residues. Germline trimming cut 6 bases from V and 1 base from J; bases unmatched to any gene: 12. The DNA of the CDR3 is TGCGCCAGCAGTTTAGTGCCGGGACAGGGGGCCTCGAACACTGAAGCTTTCTTT. It translates to CASSLVPGQGASNTEAFF.

The rearrangement joins TRBV7-3 to TRBJ2-1; 12 bases are a match to TRBD2. The CDR3 has 15 amino acids. V gave up 5 bases and J gave up 6 bases; unmatched junction bases: 5. Germline CDR1 reads SGHTA; CDR2 reads FQGTGA. CDR3 bases: TGTGCCAGCAGCCCCACTAGCGGGGGGATCAATGAGCAGTTCTTC. Translated, it gives CASSPTSGGINEQFF.

This chain uses TRBV2 with TRBJ2-1; tentative D call: TRBD1 (6 bases). The germline V gene encodes CDR1 SNHLY and CDR2 FYNNEI. The CDR3 has 11 amino acids. V dropped 5 bases and J dropped 9 bases, with 8 bases sitting between them. This CDR3 reads CASSYRVEQFF. CDR3 DNA: TGTGCCAGCAGTTACAGGGTTGAGCAGTTCTTC.

The chain employs TRBV2 and TRBJ2-7; D uncertain. The length of the CDR3 is 12 residues. Between the trimmed V and J ends, which lost 2 bases and 4 bases, there was a span of 6 bases. Germline V lookup: CDR1 SNHLY, CDR2 FYNNEI. The CDR3 DNA follows: TGTGCCAGCAGTGAATTGACTTACGAGCAGTACTTC. Protein product: CASSELTYEQYF.

This chain uses TRBV2 with TRBJ1-2, with D possibly TRBD1 on 5 matching bases. The CDR3 length is 15 residues. With 8 bases removed from V and 2 bases from J, the gap between germline ends came to 18 bases. The V gene's germline CDR1 is SNHLY and CDR2 FYNNEI. CDR3 sequence reads: CASAVEPRTNYGYTF. The CDR3 DNA follows: TGTGCCAGCGCGGTTGAGCCCCGGACAAACTATGGCTACACCTTC.